The next 9 T cell receptor beta chains were all read from a single sample in a study of blood T cell repertoires in COVID-19. Method: immunoSEQ multiplex PCR; TCRdb's copy keeps in-frame clones and lacks some. The sample gives around 360,000 clones, around 87% of which show up once; about 2.1% is in the top ten. Source material: PBMCs or T cells enriched from blood (not recorded which). Receptors were obtained from a man in his forties in a cohort exposed to, infected with or recovered from COVID-19 (not recorded which).

The chain recombines TRBV6-2 or TRBV6-3 with TRBJ2-7, with D possibly matching TRBD2 (6 bases). Germline CDR1 is MNHEY and CDR2 is SVGEGT. The CDR3 length is 16 residues. V lost 6 bases and J lost 3, with 21 bases in between. This CDR3 reads CASSRSPGVTHYEQYF. Here the CDR3 DNA reads TGTGCCAGCAGCCGTTCCCCGGGAGTGACACACTACGAGCAGTACTTC.

This clone was found a few times. The chain joins TRBV6-5 to TRBJ2-7; D perhaps matches TRBD1 (5 bases). Germline V CDR1 and CDR2: MNHEY, SVGAGI. The V end was cut by 6 bases, the J end by 1 base, with 10 bases between. The CDR3 is made up of 13 amino acids. The CDR3 DNA reads as TGTGCCAGCAGCTCACAGGATTCCTACGAGCAGTACTTC. Residues: CASSSQDSYEQYF.

This rearrangement joins TRBV27 to TRBJ2-7, with D hard to call. Germline V CDR1 and CDR2: MNHEY, SMNVEV (reference sequence). This CDR3 has 11 residues. The ends were cut back, 6 bases at V and 6 bases at J, with 9 bases in the middle. The CDR3 DNA sequence: TGTGCCAGCAGAACCCCCGGCGAGCAGTACTTC. Residues: CASRTPGEQYF.

The chain links TRBV4-1 to TRBJ2-7, with TRBD1 identical over 7 bases. With V trimmed by 2 bases and J by 4 bases, 8 bases remained unmatched. The CDR3 runs to 15 residues. Germline lookup yields CDR1 MGHRA and CDR2 YSYEKL. Here the CDR3 reads CASSQSPTGLYEQYF. CDR3 sequence (DNA): TGCGCCAGCAGCCAATCCCCGACAGGGTTGTACGAGCAGTACTTC.

The count of this clone is one. V gene TRBV15 combines with J gene TRBJ1-4; D is uncertain. V lost 0 bases and J lost 10, with 12 bases in between. This CDR3 is 14 amino acids long. Per germline, CDR1 LNHNV and CDR2 YYDKDF (reference sequence). The CDR3 loop reads CATSREEPSGKLFF. The CDR3 bases are TGTGCCACCAGCAGAGAAGAACCCTCGGGAAAACTGTTTTTT. Using reference TRBV15 and TRBJ1-4 for the parts outside the CDR3, the full variable domain is DAMVIQNPRYQVTQFGKPVTLSCSQTLNHNVMYWYQQKSSQAPKLLFHYYDKDFNNEADTPDNFQSRRPNTSFCFLDIRSPGLGDTAMYLCATSREEPSGKLFFGSGTQLSVL.

The CDR3 is CASSPQDSTDTQYF. In DNA form, the CDR3 reads TGTGCCAGCAGCCCACAGGATAGCACAGATACGCAGTATTTT. The chain joins TRBV5-5 to TRBJ2-3; D perhaps matches TRBD1 (5 bases). In germline, CDR1 is SGHKS, CDR2 YYEKEE (reference sequence). Trimming took 4 bases from V and 0 from J, leaving 9 bases between them. This CDR3 has 14 residues.

The chain employs TRBV6-1 and TRBJ2-5, with 7 bases that match TRBD2. Germline V gene lookup returns CDR1 MNHNS and CDR2 SASEGT. V shed 1 base and J 4 bases; nucleotides not matched to a gene: 6. The CDR3 totals 15 residues. The CDR3 region is CASSEDAGEVETQYF. The CDR3 DNA reads TGTGCCAGCAGTGAAGACGCGGGAGAGGTAGAGACCCAGTACTTC.

V gene TRBV12-3 or TRBV12-4 combines with J gene TRBJ1-2, with D unresolved. Trimming shortened V by 10 bases and J by 8 bases, and 14 bases separated the two germline ends. CDR3 size: 11 residues. This CDR3 is CATTRGVGYTF. The CDR3 coding sequence is TGTGCCACCACGCGAGGCGTGGGCTACACCTTC.

J is TRBJ2-5 and V is TRBV2, with TRBD2 matching 7 bases. V dropped 6 bases and J dropped 5; count of bases not matched to a gene: 6. Germline CDR1 is SNHLY and CDR2 is FYNNEI. The CDR3 extends over 13 amino acids. The CDR3 DNA sequence: TGTGCCAGCAGGGGAAGGGAGGGTGAGACCCAGTACTTC. As protein: CASRGREGETQYF.